This TCR beta chain is from a study of shared T cell receptors in the human thymus (dated by TCRdb to about 2021). Study-level background: The study examined how self-reactive, shared T-cell receptor alpha chains are generated in the human thymus.

As regards this clone: The target of this receptor is not known. Base quality data are lacking; no much larger clone is found one base away.

The CDR1 and CDR2 encoded by the germline V gene are SGDLS and YYNGEE. V and J lose 4 bases and 3 bases, and a span of 18 bases separates them. There are 16 amino acids in the CDR3, from cysteine to phenylalanine inclusive. The CDR3 DNA has 48 bases and is translated from base 1. Preparation of the library involved the immunoSEQ multiplex PCR assay. Here the immuneACCESS table is served through TCRdb, limited to in-frame sequences with V and J called. Missing clones are a known gap in these copies; in checked studies unresolved V genes cover under half, and the rest lacks a known reason. This sample holds 700,000 to 750,000 clones; 75% to 90% were observed only once. The ten largest make up around 0.0099% of the sample. This sample also belongs to another study, concerning human thymus T cells. The second study, in turn, reports: In Finland, the donors were immunologically healthy infants who were having open corrective cardiac surgery for congenital heart defects. Thymus tissue was obtained as surgical resects removed during corrective cardiac surgery. Usage of V and J gene segments appeared to be biased in both the thymic and the peripheral blood repertoires. Highly overlapping thymic TCR repertoires among unrelated individuals were reported in the related research. The study described the TCR alpha and beta repertoires in fewer than 10 infant thymus samples and a handful of matching peripheral blood samples. The infant donors were roughly 7 to 244 days old, and the cohort included more than five males and a couple of females. Thymocytes were mechanically released from the tissue and were stored as pellets of about 9-33 million cells at -70 degrees C. Genomic DNA was extracted from frozen cell pellets with a QIAsymphony instrument. The immunoSEQ multiplex PCR assay was used to amplify the TCRB and TCRAD loci from a standardized quantity of quality-controlled genomic DNA. Amplicons spanned the V(D)J region at a length sufficient to cover the CDR3 and identify V and J genes. Amplicon sequencing was performed on an Illumina platform through the commercial immunoSEQ service. Primer bias and sequencing errors were corrected using previously described methods, and TCRAD and TCRB definitions followed the IMGT database. immunoSEQ Analyzer 3.0 and VDJTools were used for repertoire analysis, which covered basic statistics, V/J segment usage, diversity estimates, rarefaction and pairwise overlap. Diversity was estimated with Chao1, ChaoE, Efron-Thisted, Shannon and inverse Simpson indices, and also on datasets down-sampled to the smallest sample. Repertoire overlap was determined by strict matching of CDR3 nucleotide sequence, V gene and J gene, and Jaccard-based multidimensional scaling clustering was applied. On average, approximately 800,000 unique TCRB clonotypes were obtained from thymus samples, compared with 80,000 to 85,000 from blood samples.

This chain is built from TRBV9 and TRBJ2-3, and TRBD1 may be the D gene, going by 6 matching bases. The sequence came from a girl under three years old with a congenital heart defect. Donor details come from another sample of the same person, matched by shared clones. Sequenced sample: thymocytes. CDR3 region: CASSIDTGLPTDTQYF. The DNA sequence is as follows: TGTGCCAGCAGCATAGATACAGGGCTACCTACAGATACGCAGTATTTT.